This TCR beta chain was documented in a study of CD8+ T cells in alopecia areata. Study-wide context: Among treated patients, severity was scored by affected scalp area percentage. Study-wide findings and caveats: Researchers report lesional scalp, most notably alopecia totalis/universalis, outstripped normal scalp in clonality. Scalp data also include sequences from resident alphabeta T cells of normal skin.

Treatment specified: oral pan-JAK inhibitor, 5-10 mg twice daily. Those with alopecia areata gave lesional scalp punch biopsies and peripheral blood. CDR1 ENHRY and CDR2 SYGVKD come from the germline V gene. The CDR3 spans 14 residues. The ends lost 4 bases at V and 4 bases at J; junction bases unmatched: 5. Following RNA extraction, reverse transcription yielded cDNA that acted as the sequencing template. Sequenced by immunoSEQ multiplex PCR; TCRdb stores in-frame clones only, minus some. This sample has 100,000 or so clones, with 55% to 70% found just once. In the case of this clone: Its cognate antigen is unknown.

The chain carries TRBV10-3 and TRBJ2-7; 9 bases line up with TRBD1. This clonotype originated in a human donor with alopecia areata. Material: CD8+ T cells sorted from blood, obtained between weeks 55 and 70, from a patient treated with tofacitinib. This CDR3 reads CAISGGQGSYEQYF. The CDR3, as DNA: TGTGCCATCAGTGGTGGACAGGGGTCGTACGAGCAGTACTTC.